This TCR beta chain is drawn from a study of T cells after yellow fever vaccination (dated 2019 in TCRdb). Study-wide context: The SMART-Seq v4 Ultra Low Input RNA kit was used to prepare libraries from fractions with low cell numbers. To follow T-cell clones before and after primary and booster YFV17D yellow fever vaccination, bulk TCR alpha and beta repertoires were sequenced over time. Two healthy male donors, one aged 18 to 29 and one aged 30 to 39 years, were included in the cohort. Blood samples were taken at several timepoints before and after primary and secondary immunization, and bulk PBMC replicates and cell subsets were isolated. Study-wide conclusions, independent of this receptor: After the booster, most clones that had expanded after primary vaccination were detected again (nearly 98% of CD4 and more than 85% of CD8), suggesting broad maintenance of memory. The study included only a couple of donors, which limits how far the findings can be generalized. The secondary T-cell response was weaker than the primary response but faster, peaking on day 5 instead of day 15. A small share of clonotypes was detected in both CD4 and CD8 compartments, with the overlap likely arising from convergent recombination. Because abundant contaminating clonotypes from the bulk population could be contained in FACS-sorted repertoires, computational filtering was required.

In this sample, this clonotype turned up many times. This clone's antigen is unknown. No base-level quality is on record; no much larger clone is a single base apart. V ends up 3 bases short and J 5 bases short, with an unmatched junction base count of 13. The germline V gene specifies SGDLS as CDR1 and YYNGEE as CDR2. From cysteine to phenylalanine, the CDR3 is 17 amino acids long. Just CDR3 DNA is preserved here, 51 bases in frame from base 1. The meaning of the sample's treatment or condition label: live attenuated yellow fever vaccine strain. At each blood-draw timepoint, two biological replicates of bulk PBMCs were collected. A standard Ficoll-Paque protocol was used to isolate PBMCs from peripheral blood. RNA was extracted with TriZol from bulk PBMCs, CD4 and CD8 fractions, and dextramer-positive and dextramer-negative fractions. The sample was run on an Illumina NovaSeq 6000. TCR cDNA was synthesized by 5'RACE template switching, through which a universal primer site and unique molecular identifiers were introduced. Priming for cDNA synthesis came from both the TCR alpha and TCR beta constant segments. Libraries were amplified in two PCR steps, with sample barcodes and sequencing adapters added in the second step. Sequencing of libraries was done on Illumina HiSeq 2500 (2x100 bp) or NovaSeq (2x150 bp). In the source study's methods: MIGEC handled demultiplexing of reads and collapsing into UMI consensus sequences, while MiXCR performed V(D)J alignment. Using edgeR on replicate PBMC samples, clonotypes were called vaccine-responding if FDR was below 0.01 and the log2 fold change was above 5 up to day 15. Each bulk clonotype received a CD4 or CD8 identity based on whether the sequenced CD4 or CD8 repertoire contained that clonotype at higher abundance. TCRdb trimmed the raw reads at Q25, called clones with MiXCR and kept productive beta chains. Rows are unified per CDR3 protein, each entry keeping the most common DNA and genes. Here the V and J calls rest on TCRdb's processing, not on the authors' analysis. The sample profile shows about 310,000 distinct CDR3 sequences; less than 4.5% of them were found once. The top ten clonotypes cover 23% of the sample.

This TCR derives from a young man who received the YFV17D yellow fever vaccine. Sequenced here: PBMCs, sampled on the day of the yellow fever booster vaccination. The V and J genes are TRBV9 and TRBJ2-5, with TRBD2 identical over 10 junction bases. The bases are TGTGCCAGCAGCGCCGGGACTAGCGATCTTACGGGGGAGACCCAGTACTTC. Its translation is CASSAGTSDLTGETQYF.